This T cell receptor (beta chain) was sequenced in a study of beta chain features in type 1 diabetes. The germline V gene encodes CDR1 SGHRS and CDR2 YFSETQ. V was clipped by 5 bases and J by 5 bases, with 13 bases between them. This CDR3 has 14 residues. Of note for this clone: No antigen is known for it.

The authors reverse transcribed all of the isolated RNA, so sequencing captured expressed TCRB transcripts. Naive, central memory and regulatory T cell samples averaged around 3.3 million reads. Profiled with immunoSEQ multiplex PCR; TCRdb holds only in-frame clones, not every one. The data show under 200,000 clones, about 9.1% seen once. Study-wide points: Any PCR bias toward short templates would affect both groups alike. Healthy donors had naive, central memory and Treg TCRB repertoires that appeared less similar than those seen among patients.

One heparinised blood draw averaging about 116 mL was given by each donor. Sequencing was performed on central memory CD4+ T cells from blood. This chain uses TRBV5-1 with TRBJ1-4; D is undetermined. The sequence came from a woman in her late teens or twenties in good health. The CDR3 here is CASRENAGNEKLFF. Here the CDR3 DNA reads TGCGCCAGCAGAGAAAACGCGGGGAATGAAAAACTGTTTTTT.